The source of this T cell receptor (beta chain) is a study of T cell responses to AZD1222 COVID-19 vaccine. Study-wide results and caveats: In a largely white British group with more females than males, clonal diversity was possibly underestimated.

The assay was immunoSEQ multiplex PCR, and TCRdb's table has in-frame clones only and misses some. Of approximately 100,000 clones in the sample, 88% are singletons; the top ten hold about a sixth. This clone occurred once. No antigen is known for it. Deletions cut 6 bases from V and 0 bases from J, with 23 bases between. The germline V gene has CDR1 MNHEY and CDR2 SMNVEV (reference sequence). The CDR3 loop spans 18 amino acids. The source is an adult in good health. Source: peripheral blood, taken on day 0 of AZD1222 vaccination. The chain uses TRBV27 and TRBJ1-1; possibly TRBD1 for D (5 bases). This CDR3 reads CASSQTNLIGEMNTEAFF. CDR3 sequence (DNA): TGTGCCAGCAGCCAAACCAATCTCATAGGGGAAATGAACACTGAAGCTTTCTTT.